This T cell receptor (beta chain) was sequenced for a study of cytomegalovirus exposure and HLA in healthy donors. Study in general: A previous analysis identified approximately 110 million unique TCR beta sequences derived from about 180 million T cells. General study results and limits: Within a later analysis, the majority of CMV-associated TCR beta chains appeared HLA-restricted.

In regard to this clone: Antigen specificity is unknown.

From germline, CDR1 is KGHSH and CDR2 LQKENI. The CDR3 is 13 residues long. V lost 3 bases, J lost 4 bases, and 6 bases lay in between. This PCR relied on a set of 60 Vbeta primers and 13 Jbeta primers. Measured with immunoSEQ multiplex PCR; TCRdb has only the in-frame clones, and not every one. The sample includes about 130,000 clones, 65% to 75% seen only once; the top ten take roughly 4.1%. The receptor's source is a woman aged 45-59 years in good health and CMV-seropositive. The material sequenced was PBMCs. This chain connects TRBV18 to TRBJ2-2; D is undetermined. CDR3 coding DNA: TGTGCCAGCTCACCGGAGTCCACCGGGGAGCTGTTTTTT. It encodes CASSPESTGELFF. The full variable domain, in which reference TRBV18 and TRBJ2-2 provide the parts outside the CDR3, is NAGVMQNPRHLVRRRGQEARLRCSPMKGHSHVYWYRQLPEEGLKFMVYLQKENIIDESGMPKERFSAEFPKEGPSILRIQQVVRGDSAAYFCASSPESTGELFFGEGSRLTVL.